This entry features one T cell receptor beta chain sequence. What antigen it recognizes has not been identified. Qualities for individual bases were not recorded, and no much larger clone is one base off. V ends up 5 bases short and J 1 base short, with an unmatched junction base count of 6. The CDR3 has 15 amino acids, counting the end cysteine and phenylalanine. The sequence is cut down to CDR3 DNA, 45 bases in frame from base 1. CDR1 and CDR2 were assigned from the germline V gene as SGHTA and FQGNSA. Library preparation employed the immunoSEQ multiplex PCR assay. For the multiplex PCR, a mixture combining 60 forward primers for TCR Vbeta segments and 13 reverse primers for TCR Jbeta segments was used. The CDR3 region of rearranged TCR beta genes was amplified from genomic DNA by a multiplex PCR assay. Amplified TCR beta libraries were sequenced as 87-base-pair reads on the Illumina HiSeq System. As for the authors' bioinformatics: A later analysis tallied 75 million to 85 million unique TCR beta chains across the 660 or so repertoires, and some 12 million of those chains were shared by two or more donors. To remove PCR and sequencing errors, raw reads were error-corrected and collapsed into unique sequences using a nearest-neighbor algorithm that merged closely related sequences. CDR3 sequences were aligned to IMGT reference sequences to assign V, D and J gene segments. For a sequence to be retained, a match of at least six nucleotides was required to both a V gene segment and a J gene segment. A rearrangement counted as productive if the CDR3 had no stop codons and remained in frame with V and J, and every other rearrangement counted as non-productive. Following IMGT convention, CDR3 was defined as the stretch from the second conserved V-encoded cysteine to the conserved J-encoded phenylalanine. Sequences without an unambiguous match to a single V gene segment were excluded from the earlier analysis of about 630 of the donors. An earlier analysis of a few hundred of the donors classified V segments as functional when productive rearrangements were above 56.7% and as segregating when the standard deviation between donors was above 5%. To diagnose cytomegalovirus status from the catalog of TCR beta chain sequences, a statistical classification framework was built. In a later analysis, TCR nucleotide sequences were compared against IMGT/GENE-DB human TR gene sequences so that V and J genes could be assigned. In a later analysis, CDR3 sequences and most-parsimonious VDJ recombination scenarios were assigned using the TCRdist pipeline. In a later analysis, every TCR beta chain was defined by the combination of its CDR3 amino acid sequence and its V-gene family, and reads without a unique V-gene family were dropped. In a later analysis, 500 to 700 highly shared, low-generation-probability nucleotide sequences were removed to address suspected cross-contamination and a sequencing artifact. In a later analysis, a clonal expansion index was calculated for each public chain from normalized within-repertoire ranks of inferred template counts. In a later analysis, generation probabilities were computed with a VDJ recombination model fitted to out-of-frame rearrangements, and the resulting probabilities were checked against IGoR. In a later analysis, TCR-TCR, TCR-HLA and TCR-CMV co-occurrence was scored with hypergeometric tests, and a repertoire-size bias correction was applied to TCR pairs. In a later analysis, false discovery rates were estimated by permuting HLA or CMV assignments 20 times. In a later analysis, co-occurring TCRs were grouped using DBSCAN, and TCRdist sequence similarity was added for clustering within HLA-allele-positive subsets. Repertoires with fewer than 30,000 or more than 120,000 public chains were left out of co-occurrence clustering, as were five repertoires with anomalous nucleotide sharing. This is the immuneACCESS table as TCRdb keeps it, with only in-frame sequences that have V and J called. A part of the clones is gone; compared with another copy, unresolved V genes explain less than half, and the rest is unexplained. That table gives V, J and clone size, and the DNA gave D and trimming. The table for this sample lists approximately 180,000 clones; around nine tenths of them were counted only once. Approximately 1.9% of the sample lies in the top ten.

The sample belongs to a study of cytomegalovirus exposure and HLA in healthy donors (dated by TCRdb to the late 2010s). Context from the whole study: An earlier analysis of roughly 500 of the donors reported about 250 Gb of sequence data and roughly 100 million unique TCR beta sequences from about 179 million T cells. Typing coverage differed by locus: A, B, C, DRB1 and DQB1 were typed in about 620-630 donors, DQA1 in approximately 520, DPA1 in nearly 610, and DPB1 in 472. Across some 400 genotyped donors of the cohort, an average of approximately 240,000 unique TCR beta nucleotide sequences per donor were sequenced, and 15% to 20% of those sequences were non-productive. HLA typing included class I and class II loci at four-digit resolution. Donor age, sex, ethnicity and CMV serostatus were compiled alongside the repertoire data. To predict cytomegalovirus infection status, the study combined high-throughput TCR immunosequencing, statistical association of individual TCRs with disease status, and machine learning. An early release covering more than 500 HLA-typed donors comprised about 310 gigabases of sequencing data and approximately 80 million unique TCR sequences. In a later genetic analysis, genome-wide SNP genotypes for about three fifths of the roughly 670 donors were used, and that subset was treated as a discovery cohort. A later analysis re-analyzed previously published TCR beta repertoires from roughly 630 donors and added high-resolution HLA genotyping to study TCR occurrence patterns. Rather than drawing on any new phenotypic data, the later analysis identified candidate immune exposures from TCR beta sequences and the way those sequences occurred across donors. In addition to the first cohort of 650 to 800 subjects, a separate validation cohort of around 110 different subjects was used. The study used immunosequencing to profile the T cell repertoires of 670 or so subjects and linked those repertoires to cytomegalovirus serostatus. All discovery cohort repertoires had been generated on a single sequencing platform. Because of strong linkage in the cohort, roughly five DR-DQ haplotypes were treated as single units for association and clustering. The genetic ancestry cluster associated with self-reported Caucasian donors included 81% of the 398 genotyped donors. To decide whether each TCR beta V gene segment behaved as functional or pseudogenic, an earlier analysis of several hundred of the donors relied on high-throughput TCR beta sequencing. The study aimed to test whether cataloging public T cell receptors could reveal signatures of past pathogen exposure.

The cohort was made up of about 610 healthy bone marrow donors. All cohort members were sampled while nominally healthy, although unrecorded immune exposures were likely present. The donor was CMV seronegative and belonged to the group of roughly 330 seronegative cohort members. Every donor gave a peripheral blood sample, and the peripheral blood mononuclear cells from that sample were used for TCR beta sequencing. The Qiagen DNeasy Blood Extraction Kit was used to extract genomic DNA from the blood cell samples. The research as a whole found: A further reported finding was that TCR beta sequences accurately predicted the HLA-A and HLA-B alleles for most subjects in the first cohort. Some IMGT-functional V segments, including TRBV6-2 and TRBV6-3, could not be distinguished by the 87-base-pair reads and were therefore excluded. Specific HLA alleles were associated with 16,951 TCR beta sequences at a false discovery rate of 0.05 in a later analysis. In a later analysis, the rate of TCR association differed among HLA loci, with DRB1 alleles having the most associated TCRs and HLA-C alleles having the fewest. The study listed 150 to 200 TCR beta chains as associated with cytomegalovirus. In an earlier analysis of some 500 of the donors, most TCR beta V segments were observed in productive rearrangements about 90% or about 30% of the time, broadly matching IMGT annotations. According to a later analysis, most CMV-associated TCR beta chains appeared to be HLA-restricted, and the HLA associations seemed to be driven largely by CMV exposure. A later genetic analysis reported fewer N-insertions in productive TCRs among donors in an Asian-associated ancestry cluster than the roughly 670-donor mean. It was suggested by the authors that the approach could potentially be generalized to other disease states and immunological phenotypes. Sequencing depth was assumed to be roughly uniform across donors in the presence/absence analyses, though that assumption may not hold. A few of the identified cytomegalovirus-associated TCR beta chains were confirmed in vitro to be specific for cytomegalovirus antigens. Because HLA typing was missing for some donors at each locus, association tests included only the typed subset. For the cohort, immune exposure information was limited to CMV serostatus. In a later analysis, HLA-associated TCR beta chains were found to be more clonally expanded and to have lower generation probabilities than equally common non-associated chains. The sequencing pipeline was judged likely to have produced a cluster of highly shared sequence variants as a technical artifact. Cytomegalovirus status was reported to be diagnosed by the classifier with high specificity and sensitivity in both the original and validation cohorts. Because counts were too low, approximately 15 rarely observed V segments, including chromosome 9 orphons, were excluded from the earlier analysis of a few hundred of the donors. Strong co-occurrence of HLA alleles, especially DR and DQ, made assigning TCR associations to individual alleles difficult. Across donors, most TCR sequences were observed very rarely, whereas some public TCRs were present in many individuals. A later analysis reported that several top co-occurrence clusters appeared linked to parvovirus B19, influenza, CMV and Epstein-Barr virus. Correlated functional status among segregating V segments might reflect linkage disequilibrium, but an unknown experimental factor could not be ruled out. Only TCR beta chains were sequenced in this cohort, and the absence of alpha or paired-chain data limited detectable features. V-gene and J-gene trimming of TCR beta chains was associated with a missense DCLRE1C variant in a later genetic analysis, and the association was replicated in an independent cohort.

The chain links TRBV7-2 with TRBJ2-7; TRBD2 fits 9 bases in the junction. The TCR sequence derives from a woman between 18 and 29 years old in good health and CMV-seronegative. Sequenced sample: PBMCs. The DNA sequence is given as TGTGCCAGCAGCCAGACGACTAGCGGATCCTACGAGCAGTACTTC. This yields the protein CASSQTTSGSYEQYF.